This T cell receptor (beta chain) was documented in a study of control samples from healthy donors and cancer patients. CDR1 and CDR2 (germline): SGDLS, YYNGEE. V dropped 0 bases and J dropped 1 base, with 13 bases sitting between them. This CDR3 has 16 amino acids. Sequenced by immunoSEQ multiplex PCR; TCRdb stores in-frame clones only, minus some. The table lists 110,000 to 150,000 clones, approximately 94% of them singletons. The V call is TRBV9, the J call TRBJ1-1, with D perhaps TRBD1 (6 bases). The receptor was derived from a man between 35 and 55 years old in good health. The sample comprised blood. CDR3 nucleotides: TGTGCCAGCAGCGTAGCAGGGGCAGGAACGAACACTGAAGCTTTCTTT. Encoded protein: CASSVAGAGTNTEAFF.